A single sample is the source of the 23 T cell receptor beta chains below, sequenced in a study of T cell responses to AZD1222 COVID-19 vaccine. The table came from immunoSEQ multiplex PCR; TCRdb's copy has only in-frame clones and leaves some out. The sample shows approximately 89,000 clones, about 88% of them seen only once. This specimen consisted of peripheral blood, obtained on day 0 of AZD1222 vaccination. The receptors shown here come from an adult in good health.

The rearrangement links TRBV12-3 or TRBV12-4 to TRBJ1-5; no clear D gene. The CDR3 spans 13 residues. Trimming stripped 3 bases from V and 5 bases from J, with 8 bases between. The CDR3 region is CASSLNGHQPQHF. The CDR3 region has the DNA TGTGCCAGCAGTTTGAACGGACATCAGCCCCAGCATTTT.

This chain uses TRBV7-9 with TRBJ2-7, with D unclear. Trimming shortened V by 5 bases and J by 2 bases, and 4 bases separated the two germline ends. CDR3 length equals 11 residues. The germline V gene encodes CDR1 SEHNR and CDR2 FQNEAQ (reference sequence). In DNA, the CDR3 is TGTGCCAGCAGCCCCGCCTACGAGCAGTACTTC. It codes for CASSPAYEQYF. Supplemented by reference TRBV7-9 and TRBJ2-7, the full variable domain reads DTGVSQNPRHKITKRGQNVTFRCDPISEHNRLYWYRQTLGQGPEFLTYFQNEAQLEKSRLLSDRFSAERPKGSFSTLEIQRTEQGDSAMYLCASSPAYEQYFGPGTRLTVT.

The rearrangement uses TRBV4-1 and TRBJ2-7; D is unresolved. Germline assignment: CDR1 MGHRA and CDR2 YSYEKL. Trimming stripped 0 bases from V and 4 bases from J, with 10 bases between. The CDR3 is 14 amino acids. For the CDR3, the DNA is TGCGCCAGCAGCCAAGATCGGTCGGGTTACGAGCAGTACTTC. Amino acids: CASSQDRSGYEQYF.

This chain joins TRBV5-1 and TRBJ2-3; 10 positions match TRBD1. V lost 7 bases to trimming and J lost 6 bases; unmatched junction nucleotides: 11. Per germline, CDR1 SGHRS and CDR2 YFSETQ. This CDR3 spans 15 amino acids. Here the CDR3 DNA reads TGCGCCAGCCACACCCGGACAGGGGGTGGGGATACGCAGTATTTT. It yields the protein CASHTRTGGGDTQYF.

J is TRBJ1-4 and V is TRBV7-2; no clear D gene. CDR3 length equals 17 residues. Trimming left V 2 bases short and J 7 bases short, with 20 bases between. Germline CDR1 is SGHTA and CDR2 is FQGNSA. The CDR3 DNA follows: TGTGCCAGCAGCTTACAGGCGGCTGGGGTCGCGGCTGAAAAACTGTTTTTT. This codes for CASSLQAAGVAAEKLFF.

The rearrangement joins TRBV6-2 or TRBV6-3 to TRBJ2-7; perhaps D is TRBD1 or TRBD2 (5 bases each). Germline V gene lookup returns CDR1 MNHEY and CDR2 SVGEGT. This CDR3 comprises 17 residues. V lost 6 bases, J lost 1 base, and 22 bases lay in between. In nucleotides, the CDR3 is TGTGCCAGCAGCCCAATCCGGGCTCGAGAGGGGTCCTACGAGCAGTACTTC. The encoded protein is CASSPIRAREGSYEQYF.

In DNA form, the CDR3 reads TGTGCCAGCAGTGCCCAGGACAGGGCAATGGGACCCCAGCATTTT. Protein: CASSAQDRAMGPQHF. The V gene is TRBV28, the J gene TRBJ1-5; 8 bases match TRBD1. Trimming at V came to 5 bases and at J to 10 bases, leaving 13 bases not matched to a gene. CDR1 is MDHEN and CDR2 is SYDVKM in the germline V gene. The CDR3 runs 15 residues.

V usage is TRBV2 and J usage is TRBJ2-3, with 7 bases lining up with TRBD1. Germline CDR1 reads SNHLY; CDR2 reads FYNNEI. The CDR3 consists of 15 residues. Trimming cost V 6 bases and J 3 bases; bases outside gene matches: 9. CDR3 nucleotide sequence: TGTGCCAGCAGCGAGGGACAGCGAAGGACAGATACGCAGTATTTT. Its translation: CASSEGQRRTDTQYF.

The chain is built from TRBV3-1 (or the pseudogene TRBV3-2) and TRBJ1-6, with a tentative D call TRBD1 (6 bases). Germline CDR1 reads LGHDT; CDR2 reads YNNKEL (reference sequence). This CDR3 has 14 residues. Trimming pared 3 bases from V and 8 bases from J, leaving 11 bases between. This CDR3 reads CASSQDRFYSPLHF. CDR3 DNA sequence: TGTGCCAGCAGCCAGGACAGATTTTATTCACCCCTCCACTTT.

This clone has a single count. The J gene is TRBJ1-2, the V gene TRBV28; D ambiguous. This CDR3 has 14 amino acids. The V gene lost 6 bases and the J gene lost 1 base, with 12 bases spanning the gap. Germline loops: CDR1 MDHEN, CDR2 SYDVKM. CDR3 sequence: CASRQGRLNYGYTF. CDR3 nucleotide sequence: TGTGCCAGCAGACAAGGACGTCTTAACTATGGCTACACCTTC.

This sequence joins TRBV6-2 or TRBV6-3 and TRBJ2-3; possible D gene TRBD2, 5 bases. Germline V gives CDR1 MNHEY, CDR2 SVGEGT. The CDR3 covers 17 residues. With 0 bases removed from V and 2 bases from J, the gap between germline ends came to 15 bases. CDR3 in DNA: TGTGCCAGCAGTTACTCGAGGGAAGCGGAACTCACAGATACGCAGTATTTT. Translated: CASSYSREAELTDTQYF.

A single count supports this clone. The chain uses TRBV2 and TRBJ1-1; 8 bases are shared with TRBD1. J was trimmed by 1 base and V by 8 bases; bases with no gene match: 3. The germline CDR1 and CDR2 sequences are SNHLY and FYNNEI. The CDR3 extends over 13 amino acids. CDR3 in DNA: TGTGCCAGCTTCCAGGGGGCGAACACTGAAGCTTTCTTT. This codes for CASFQGANTEAFF.

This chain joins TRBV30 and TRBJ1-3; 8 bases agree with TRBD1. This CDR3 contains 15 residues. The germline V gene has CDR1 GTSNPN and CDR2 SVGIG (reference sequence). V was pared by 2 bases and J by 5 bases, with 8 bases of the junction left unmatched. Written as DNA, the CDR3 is TGTGCCTGGAGTCGAGGACAGGGACTAAGAAACACCATATATTTT. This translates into CAWSRGQGLRNTIYF.

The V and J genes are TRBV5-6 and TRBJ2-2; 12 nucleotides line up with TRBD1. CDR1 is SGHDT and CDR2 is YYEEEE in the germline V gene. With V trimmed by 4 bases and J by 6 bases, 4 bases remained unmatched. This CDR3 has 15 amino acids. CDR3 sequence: CASSPGTGGPGELFF. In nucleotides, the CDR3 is TGTGCCAGCAGCCCCGGGACAGGGGGCCCCGGGGAGCTGTTTTTT.

The CDR3 reads CASSPAGGAGNTIYF. In nucleotides, the CDR3 is TGTGCCAGCAGCCCCGCGGGGGGGGCTGGAAACACCATATATTTT. This sequence joins TRBV3-1 (or the pseudogene TRBV3-2) and TRBJ1-3; TRBD1 is a possible D gene (5 bases). The CDR3 covers 15 residues. V lost 4 bases and J lost 2, with 12 bases in between. Germline CDR1 is LGHDT and CDR2 is YNNKEL (reference sequence).

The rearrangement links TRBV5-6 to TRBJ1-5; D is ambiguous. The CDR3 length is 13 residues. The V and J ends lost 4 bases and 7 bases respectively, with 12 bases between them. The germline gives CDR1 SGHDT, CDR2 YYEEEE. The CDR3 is CASSQRASQPQHF. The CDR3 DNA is TGTGCCAGCAGCCAAAGGGCCTCCCAGCCCCAGCATTTT.

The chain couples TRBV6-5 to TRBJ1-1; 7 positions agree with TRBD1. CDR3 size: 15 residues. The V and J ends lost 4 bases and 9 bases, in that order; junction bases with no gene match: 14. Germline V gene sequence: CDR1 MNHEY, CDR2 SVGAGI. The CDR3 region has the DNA TGTGCCAGCAGTTCCTCGACAGGGCAAAATCTAAAAGCTTTCTTT. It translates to CASSSSTGQNLKAFF.

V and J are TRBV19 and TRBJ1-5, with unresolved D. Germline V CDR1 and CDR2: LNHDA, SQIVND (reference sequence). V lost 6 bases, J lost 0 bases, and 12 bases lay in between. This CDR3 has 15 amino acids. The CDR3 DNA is TGTGCCAGTAGCGTTCAAAAAGGTAGCAATCAGCCCCAGCATTTT. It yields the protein CASSVQKGSNQPQHF.

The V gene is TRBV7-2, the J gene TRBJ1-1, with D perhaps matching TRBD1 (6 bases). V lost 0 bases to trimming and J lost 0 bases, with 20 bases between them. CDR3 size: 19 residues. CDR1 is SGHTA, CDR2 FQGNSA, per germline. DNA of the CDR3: TGTGCCAGCAGCTTAGCCCCCACAGGGTATCCGCTGGTGAACACTGAAGCTTTCTTT. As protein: CASSLAPTGYPLVNTEAFF.

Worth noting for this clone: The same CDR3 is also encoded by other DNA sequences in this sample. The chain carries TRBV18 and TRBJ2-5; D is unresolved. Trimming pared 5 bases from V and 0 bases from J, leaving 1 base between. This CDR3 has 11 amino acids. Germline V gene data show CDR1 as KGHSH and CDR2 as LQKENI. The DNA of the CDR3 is TGTGCCAGCTCATACCAAGAGACCCAGTACTTC. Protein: CASSYQETQYF.

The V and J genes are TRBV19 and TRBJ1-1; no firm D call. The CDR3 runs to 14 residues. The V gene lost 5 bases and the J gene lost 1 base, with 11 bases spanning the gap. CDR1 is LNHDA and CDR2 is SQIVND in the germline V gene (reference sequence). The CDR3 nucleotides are TGTGCCAGTAGTTTCCTAGGTCCGAACACTGAAGCTTTCTTT. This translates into CASSFLGPNTEAFF.

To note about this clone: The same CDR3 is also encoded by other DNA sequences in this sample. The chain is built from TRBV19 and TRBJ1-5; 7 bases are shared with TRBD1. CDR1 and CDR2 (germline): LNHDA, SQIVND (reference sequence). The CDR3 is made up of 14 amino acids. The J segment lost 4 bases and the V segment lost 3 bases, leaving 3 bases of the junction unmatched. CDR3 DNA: TGTGCCAGTAGTATTGGCAGGGGGAATCAGCCCCAGCATTTT. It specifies CASSIGRGNQPQHF.

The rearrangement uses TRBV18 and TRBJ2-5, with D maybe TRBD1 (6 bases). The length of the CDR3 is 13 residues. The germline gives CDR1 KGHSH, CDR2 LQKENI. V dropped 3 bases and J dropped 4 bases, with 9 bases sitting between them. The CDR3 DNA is TGTGCCAGCTCACCGGGACAAACAGAGACCCAGTACTTC. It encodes CASSPGQTETQYF.